Listed below are T cell receptor beta chains from one sample, sequenced in a study of OX40 agonist ivuxolimab in advanced cancers. Method: immunoSEQ multiplex PCR; TCRdb's copy keeps in-frame clones and lacks some. This sample has roughly 70,000 clones; around 85% occur once, and the top ten carry roughly 4%. The sequences come from CD4+ or CD8+ T cells sorted from blood, collected in a trial of the OX40 agonist ivuxolimab. The receptor set was obtained from an adult with an advanced solid tumor such as melanoma, head and neck, liver or kidney cancer. Both conserved end residues are part of each CDR3. The order of the fields is CDR3 length, J gene, D gene, V gene, clone size, CDR3 protein, CDR3 DNA. The D gene is left open where the match is weak. Not all rows give a size; the values are once, few, many and, for expanded clones, a class.

length: 15; J: TRBJ1-4; D: NA; V: TRBV4-1; size: NA; CDR3: CAIRRGVGTNEKLFF; DNA: TGCGCCATCAGGCGGGGGGTGGGAACTAATGAAAAACTGTTTTTT
length: 18; J: TRBJ1-5; D: NA; V: TRBV28; size: NA; CDR3: CASSSESFGGRGNQPQHF; DNA: TGTGCCAGCAGTTCAGAATCGTTCGGGGGGCGCGGCAATCAGCCCCAGCATTTT
length: 16; J: TRBJ1-4; D: NA; V: TRBV9; size: once; CDR3: CASSVGSQMGTEKLFF; DNA: TGTGCCAGCAGCGTAGGAAGCCAAATGGGTACTGAAAAACTGTTTTTT
length: 14; J: TRBJ2-3; D: NA; V: TRBV25-1; size: NA; CDR3: CASSEGRSTDTQYF; DNA: TGTGCCAGCAGTGAAGGGCGGAGCACAGATACGCAGTATTTT
length: 14; J: TRBJ2-2; D: NA; V: TRBV5-6; size: NA; CDR3: CASRRDSQSGELFF; DNA: TGTGCCAGCCGAAGGGACTCCCAATCCGGGGAGCTGTTTTTT
length: 18; J: TRBJ2-1; D: TRBD2; V: TRBV7-2; size: NA; CDR3: CASSLGLAGGFSYNEQFF; DNA: TGTGCCAGCAGCCTGGGACTAGCGGGGGGTTTTTCCTACAATGAGCAGTTCTTC
length: 12; J: TRBJ1-3; D: NA; V: TRBV19; size: NA; CDR3: CASSWSGNTIYF; DNA: TGTGCCAGTAGTTGGAGTGGAAACACCATATATTTT
length: 15; J: TRBJ1-1; D: TRBD1; V: TRBV5-1; size: NA; CDR3: CASSPTGGVNTEAFF; DNA: TGCGCCAGCAGCCCGACAGGGGGGGTGAACACTGAAGCTTTCTTT
length: 15; J: TRBJ2-2; D: TRBD2; V: TRBV5-4; size: NA; CDR3: CASSPGLASTGELFF; DNA: TGTGCCAGCAGCCCGGGACTAGCGAGCACCGGGGAGCTGTTTTTT
length: 14; J: TRBJ1-3; D: NA; V: TRBV5-1; size: NA; CDR3: CASSLAGSGNTIYF; DNA: TGCGCCAGCAGCTTGGCGGGCTCTGGAAACACCATATATTTT
length: 13; J: TRBJ1-4; D: TRBD1; V: TRBV30; size: NA; CDR3: CAWSVGQGEKLFF; DNA: TGTGCCTGGAGTGTCGGACAGGGTGAAAAACTGTTTTTT
length: 12; J: TRBJ1-1; D: NA; V: TRBV7-9; size: NA; CDR3: CGTGVLGTEAFF; DNA: TGTGGAACTGGGGTTTTGGGCACTGAAGCTTTCTTT
length: 13; J: TRBJ2-2; D: NA; V: TRBV19; size: NA; CDR3: CATTRTVTGELFF; DNA: TGTGCCACTACAAGGACAGTCACCGGGGAGCTGTTTTTT
length: 15; J: TRBJ1-3; D: NA; V: TRBV9; size: NA; CDR3: CASSEGGLSGNTIYF; DNA: TGTGCCAGCAGCGAGGGGGGTCTCTCTGGAAACACCATATATTTT
length: 13; J: TRBJ2-3; D: NA; V: TRBV6-6; size: NA; CDR3: CASTLQGTDTQYF; DNA: TGTGCCAGCACCTTACAGGGCACAGATACGCAGTATTTT
length: 14; J: TRBJ1-4; D: NA; V: TRBV7-2; size: NA; CDR3: CASSFRQLNEKLFF; DNA: TGTGCCAGCAGCTTCCGACAGCTTAATGAAAAACTGTTTTTT
length: 11; J: TRBJ1-5; D: NA; V: TRBV6-1; size: few; CDR3: CASSEEAPQHF; DNA: TGTGCCAGCAGTGAGGAGGCGCCCCAGCATTTT
length: 11; J: TRBJ2-3; D: NA; V: TRBV2; size: once; CDR3: CASSTLDTQYF; DNA: TGTGCCAGCAGTACGTTGGATACGCAGTATTTT
length: 16; J: TRBJ2-2; D: NA; V: TRBV11-3; size: NA; CDR3: CASSLGGARNTGELFF; DNA: TGTGCCAGCAGCTTAGGGGGGGCTCGGAACACCGGGGAGCTGTTTTTT
length: 15; J: TRBJ2-1; D: TRBD1; V: TRBV7-8; size: NA; CDR3: CASSARDSFYNEQFF; DNA: TGTGCCAGCAGCGCCCGGGACAGCTTCTACAATGAGCAGTTCTTC
length: 15; J: TRBJ2-1; D: TRBD2; V: TRBV5-1; size: NA; CDR3: CASSLRLAGDSEQFF; DNA: TGCGCCAGCAGCCTCCGACTAGCGGGAGACAGTGAGCAGTTCTTC
length: 15; J: TRBJ2-5; D: NA; V: TRBV5-8; size: NA; CDR3: CASSSEDRRKETQYF; DNA: TGTGCCAGCAGCTCTGAAGACAGGAGAAAAGAGACCCAGTACTTC
length: 16; J: TRBJ2-3; D: NA; V: TRBV5-1; size: NA; CDR3: CASSLDRAVRADTQYF; DNA: TGCGCCAGCAGCTTGGATCGAGCGGTGAGGGCAGATACGCAGTATTTT
length: 15; J: TRBJ1-5; D: TRBD1; V: TRBV28; size: NA; CDR3: CASRERDSRIQPQHF; DNA: TGTGCCAGCAGGGAAAGGGACAGCCGGATCCAGCCCCAGCATTTT
length: 14; J: TRBJ1-4; D: NA; V: TRBV6-5; size: NA; CDR3: CASSQVATNEKLFF; DNA: TGTGCCAGCAGTCAGGTTGCAACTAATGAAAAACTGTTTTTT
length: 15; J: TRBJ2-5; D: TRBD2; V: TRBV28; size: NA; CDR3: CASNQLTGGAETQYF; DNA: TGTGCCAGCAACCAGCTGACGGGGGGGGCAGAGACCCAGTACTTC
length: 15; J: TRBJ2-2; D: TRBD1; V: TRBV27; size: NA; CDR3: CASSYIPGGTGELFF; DNA: TGTGCCAGCAGTTACATCCCAGGGGGCACCGGGGAGCTGTTTTTT
length: 12; J: TRBJ2-1; D: TRBD1; V: TRBV5-4; size: NA; CDR3: CASRYHTGEQFF; DNA: TGTGCCAGCAGGTACCATACAGGGGAACAGTTCTTC
length: 13; J: TRBJ1-2; D: TRBD1; V: TRBV9; size: NA; CDR3: CASSPQGAGGYTF; DNA: TGTGCCAGCAGCCCACAGGGGGCTGGTGGCTACACCTTC
length: 11; J: TRBJ2-1; D: NA; V: TRBV2; size: NA; CDR3: CASGFYNEQFF; DNA: TGTGCCAGTGGGTTTTACAATGAGCAGTTCTTC
length: 13; J: TRBJ1-1; D: TRBD1; V: TRBV10-2; size: NA; CDR3: CASSYRGNTEAFF; DNA: TGCGCCAGCAGTTACAGGGGAAACACTGAAGCTTTCTTT
length: 17; J: TRBJ1-5; D: NA; V: TRBV2; size: NA; CDR3: CASSVSGVALGNQPQHF; DNA: TGTGCCAGCAGTGTGTCAGGTGTGGCGTTGGGCAATCAGCCCCAGCATTTT
length: 14; J: TRBJ1-1; D: NA; V: TRBV4-3; size: NA; CDR3: CASSRNRAGIEAFF; DNA: TGCGCCAGCAGCCGCAACCGGGCGGGAATAGAAGCTTTCTTT
length: 14; J: TRBJ1-1; D: TRBD1; V: TRBV5-1; size: NA; CDR3: CSTSGGEGRTEAFF; DNA: TGCTCCACCTCAGGGGGCGAGGGACGCACTGAAGCTTTCTTT
length: 14; J: TRBJ1-4; D: NA; V: TRBV5-4; size: NA; CDR3: CASSSGSPNEKLFF; DNA: TGTGCCAGCAGCTCCGGGAGCCCCAATGAAAAACTGTTTTTT
length: 15; J: TRBJ2-3; D: NA; V: TRBV18; size: NA; CDR3: CASSGGQVPIDTQYF; DNA: TGTGCCAGCTCGGGAGGACAGGTCCCTATTGATACGCAGTATTTT
length: 13; J: TRBJ1-5; D: NA; V: TRBV2; size: NA; CDR3: CASSGIGGQPQHF; DNA: TGTGCCAGCAGTGGTATTGGTGGTCAGCCCCAGCATTTT
length: 13; J: TRBJ2-5; D: NA; V: TRBV6-5; size: NA; CDR3: CASSKGCQETQYF; DNA: TGTGCCAGCAGCAAGGGGTGCCAAGAGACCCAGTACTTC
length: 13; J: TRBJ1-2; D: NA; V: TRBV10-1; size: once; CDR3: CASSEFNGDGYTF; DNA: TGCGCCAGCAGTGAGTTTAACGGGGATGGCTACACCTTC
length: 16; J: TRBJ2-2; D: TRBD2; V: TRBV4-1; size: once; CDR3: CASSQRGLEGTGELFF; DNA: TGCGCCAGCAGCCAGAGGGGACTAGAGGGCACCGGGGAGCTGTTTTTT
length: 15; J: TRBJ1-2; D: NA; V: TRBV5-4; size: NA; CDR3: CASSLPGLANYGYTF; DNA: TGTGCCAGCAGCTTACCGGGACTAGCTAACTATGGCTACACCTTC